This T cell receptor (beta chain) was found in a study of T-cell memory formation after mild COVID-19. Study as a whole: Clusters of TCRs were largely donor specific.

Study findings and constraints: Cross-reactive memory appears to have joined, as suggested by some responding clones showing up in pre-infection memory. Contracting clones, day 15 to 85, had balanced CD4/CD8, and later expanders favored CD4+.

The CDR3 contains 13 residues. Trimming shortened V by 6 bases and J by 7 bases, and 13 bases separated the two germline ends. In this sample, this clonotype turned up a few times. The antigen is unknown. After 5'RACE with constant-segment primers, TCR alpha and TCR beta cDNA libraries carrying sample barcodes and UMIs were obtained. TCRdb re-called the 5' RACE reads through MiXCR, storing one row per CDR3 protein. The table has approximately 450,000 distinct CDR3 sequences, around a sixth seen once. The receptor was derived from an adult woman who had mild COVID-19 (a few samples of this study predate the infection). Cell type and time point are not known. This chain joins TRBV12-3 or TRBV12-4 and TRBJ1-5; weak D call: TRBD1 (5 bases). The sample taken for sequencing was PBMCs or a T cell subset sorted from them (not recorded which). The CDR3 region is CASSPAGAQPQHF. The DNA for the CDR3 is TGTGCCAGCAGCCCCGCCGGGGCACAGCCCCAGCATTTT.